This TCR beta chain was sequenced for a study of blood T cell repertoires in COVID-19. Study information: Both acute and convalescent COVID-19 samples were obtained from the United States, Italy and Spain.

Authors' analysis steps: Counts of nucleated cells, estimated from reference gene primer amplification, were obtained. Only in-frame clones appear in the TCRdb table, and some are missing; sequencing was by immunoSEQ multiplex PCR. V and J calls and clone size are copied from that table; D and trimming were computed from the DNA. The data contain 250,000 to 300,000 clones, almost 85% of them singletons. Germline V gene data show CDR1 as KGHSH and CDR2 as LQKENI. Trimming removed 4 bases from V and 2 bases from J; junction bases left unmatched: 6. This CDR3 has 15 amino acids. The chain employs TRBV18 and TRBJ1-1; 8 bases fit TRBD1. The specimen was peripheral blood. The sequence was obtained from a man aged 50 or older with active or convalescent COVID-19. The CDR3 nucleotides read TGTGCCAGCTCACTTGAACAGGGGGGTAACACTGAAGCTTTCTTT. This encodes CASSLEQGGNTEAFF. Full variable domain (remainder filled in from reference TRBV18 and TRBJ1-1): NAGVMQNPRHLVRRRGQEARLRCSPMKGHSHVYWYRQLPEEGLKFMVYLQKENIIDESGMPKERFSAEFPKEGPSILRIQQVVRGDSAAYFCASSLEQGGNTEAFFGQGTRLTVV.